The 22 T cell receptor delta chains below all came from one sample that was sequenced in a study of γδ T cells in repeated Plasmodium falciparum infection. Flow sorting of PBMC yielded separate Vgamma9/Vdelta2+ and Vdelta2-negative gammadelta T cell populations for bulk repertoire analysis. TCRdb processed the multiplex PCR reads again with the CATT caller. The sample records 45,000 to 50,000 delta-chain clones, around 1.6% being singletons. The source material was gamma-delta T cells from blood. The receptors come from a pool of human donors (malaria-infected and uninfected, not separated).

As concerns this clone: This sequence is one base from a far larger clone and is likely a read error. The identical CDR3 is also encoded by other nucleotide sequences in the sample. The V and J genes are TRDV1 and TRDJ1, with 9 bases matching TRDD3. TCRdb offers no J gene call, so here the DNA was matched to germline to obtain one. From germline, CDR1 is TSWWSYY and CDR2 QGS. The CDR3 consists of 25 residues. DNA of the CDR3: TGTGCCCTTGGGGAACTATGGGCGTTCCTACGTTCCACTGGGGGAAAACAGGGGGAGACCGATAAACTCATCTTT. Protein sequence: CALGELWAFLRSTGGKQGETDKLIF.

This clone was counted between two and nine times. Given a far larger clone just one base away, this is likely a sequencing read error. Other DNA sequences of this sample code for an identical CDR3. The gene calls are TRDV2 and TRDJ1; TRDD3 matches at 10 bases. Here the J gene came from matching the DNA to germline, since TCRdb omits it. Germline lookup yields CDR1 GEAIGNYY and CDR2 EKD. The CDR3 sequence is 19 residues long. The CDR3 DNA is TGTGCCTGTGACACCTTTTCCTACGGGGGATACGGGTACACGGATAAACTCATCTTT. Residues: CACDTFSYGGYGYTDKLIF.

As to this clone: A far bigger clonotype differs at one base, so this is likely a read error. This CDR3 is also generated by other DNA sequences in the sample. CDR3 DNA sequence: TGTGCTCTCCTTCCTACCTCGTCCCCTTACACCGATAAACTCATCTTT. The encoded protein is CALLPTSSPYTDKLIF. The gene calls are TRDV1 and TRDJ1, with TRDD2 matching 9 bases. Matching the DNA to germline supplied the J gene, which TCRdb does not give. The CDR3 covers 16 residues. The J segment lost 0 bases and the V segment lost 9 bases, leaving 11 bases of the junction unmatched. Germline values: CDR1 TSWWSYY, CDR2 QGS.

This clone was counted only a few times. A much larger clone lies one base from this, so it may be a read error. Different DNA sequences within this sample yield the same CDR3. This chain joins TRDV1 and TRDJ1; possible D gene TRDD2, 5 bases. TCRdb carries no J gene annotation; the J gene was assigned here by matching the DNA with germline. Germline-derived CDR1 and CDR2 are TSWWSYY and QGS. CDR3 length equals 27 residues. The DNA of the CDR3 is TGTGCTCTTGGGGAACTGCATAATCCTTCTTACTTGGGACTGCCAGCATTCCAGCACATCAACACTGATAAACTCATCTTT. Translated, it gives CALGELHNPSYLGLPAFQHINTDKLIF.

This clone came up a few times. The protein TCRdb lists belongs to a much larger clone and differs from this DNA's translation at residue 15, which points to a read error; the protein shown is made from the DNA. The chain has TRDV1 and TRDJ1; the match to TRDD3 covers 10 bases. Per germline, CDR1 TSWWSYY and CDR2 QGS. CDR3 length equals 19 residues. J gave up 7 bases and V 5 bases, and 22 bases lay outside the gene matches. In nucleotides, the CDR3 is TGTGCTCTTGGGCCCCGGCGAGGGGGGATACGCTACTCCGCCGGTAAACTCATCTTT. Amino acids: CALGPRRGGIRYSAGKLIF.

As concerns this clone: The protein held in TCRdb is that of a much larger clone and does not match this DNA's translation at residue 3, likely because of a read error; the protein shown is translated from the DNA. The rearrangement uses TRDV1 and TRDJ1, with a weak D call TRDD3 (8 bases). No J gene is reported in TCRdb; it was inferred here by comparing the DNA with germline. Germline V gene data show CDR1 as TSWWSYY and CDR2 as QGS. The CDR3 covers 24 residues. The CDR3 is CAFGDRKAFLSSYWGSRGTDKLIF. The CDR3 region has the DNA TGTGCTTTTGGGGATCGCAAGGCCTTCCTTTCCTCGTACTGGGGGTCCCGAGGAACCGATAAACTCATCTTT.

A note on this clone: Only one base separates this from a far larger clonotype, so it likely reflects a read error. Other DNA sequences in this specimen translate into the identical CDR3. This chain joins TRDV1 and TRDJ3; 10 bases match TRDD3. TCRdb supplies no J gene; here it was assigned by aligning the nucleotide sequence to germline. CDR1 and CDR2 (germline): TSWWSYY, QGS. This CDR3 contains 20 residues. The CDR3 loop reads CALGGRVRTGGSWDTRQMFF. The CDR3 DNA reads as TGTGCTCTTGGGGGCAGGGTAAGAACTGGGGGATCCTGGGACACCAGACAGATGTTTTTC.

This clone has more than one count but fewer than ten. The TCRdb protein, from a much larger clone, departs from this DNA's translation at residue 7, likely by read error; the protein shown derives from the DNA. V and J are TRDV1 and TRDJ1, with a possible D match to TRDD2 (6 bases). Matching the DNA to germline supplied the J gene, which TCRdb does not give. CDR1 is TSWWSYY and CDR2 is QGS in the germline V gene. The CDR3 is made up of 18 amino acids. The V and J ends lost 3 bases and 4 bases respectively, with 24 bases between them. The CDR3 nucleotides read TGTGCTCTTGGGGAGTTAGGGCCTTCCCCCGTCGGGTTCGATAAACTCATCTTT. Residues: CALGELGPSPVGFDKLIF.

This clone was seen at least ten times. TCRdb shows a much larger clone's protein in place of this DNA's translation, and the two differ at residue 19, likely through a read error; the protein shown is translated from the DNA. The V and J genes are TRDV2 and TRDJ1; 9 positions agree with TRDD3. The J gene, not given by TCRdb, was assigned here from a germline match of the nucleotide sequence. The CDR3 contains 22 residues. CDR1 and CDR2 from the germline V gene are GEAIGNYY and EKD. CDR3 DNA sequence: TGTGCCTGTGATAAACGCCCTCGTCGGGGGGATACCCCAAACTCGTACACCGATGAACTCATCTTT. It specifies CACDKRPRRGDTPNSYTDELIF.

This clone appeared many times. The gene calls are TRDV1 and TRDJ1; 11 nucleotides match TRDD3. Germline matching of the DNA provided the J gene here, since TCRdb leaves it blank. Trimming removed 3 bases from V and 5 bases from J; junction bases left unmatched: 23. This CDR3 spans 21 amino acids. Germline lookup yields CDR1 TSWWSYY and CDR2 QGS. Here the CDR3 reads CALGDASFLGDTPGPADKLIF. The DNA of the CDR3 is TGTGCTCTTGGGGACGCCTCTTTCTTGGGGGATACGCCCGGGCCAGCTGATAAACTCATCTTT.

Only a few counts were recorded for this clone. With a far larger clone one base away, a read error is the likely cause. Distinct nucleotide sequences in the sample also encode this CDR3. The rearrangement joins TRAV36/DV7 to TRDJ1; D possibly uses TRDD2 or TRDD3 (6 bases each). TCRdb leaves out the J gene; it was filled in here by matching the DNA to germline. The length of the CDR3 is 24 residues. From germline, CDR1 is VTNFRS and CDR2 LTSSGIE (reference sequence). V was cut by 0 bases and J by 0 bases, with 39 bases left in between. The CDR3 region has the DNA TGTGCTGTGGAGGTTCAGAATCCTACCCCAGCCTTGATGGGGGTCTATATGTACACCGATAAACTCATCTTT. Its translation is CAVEVQNPTPALMGVYMYTDKLIF.

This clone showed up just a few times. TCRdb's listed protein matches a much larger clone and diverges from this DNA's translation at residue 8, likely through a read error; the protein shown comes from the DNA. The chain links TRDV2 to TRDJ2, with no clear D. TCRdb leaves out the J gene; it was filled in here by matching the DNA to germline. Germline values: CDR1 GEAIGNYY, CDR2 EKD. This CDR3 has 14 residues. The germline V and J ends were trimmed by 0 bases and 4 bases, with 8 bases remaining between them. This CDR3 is CACDTITETAQLFF. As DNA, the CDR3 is TGTGCCTGTGACACCATTACTGAGACAGCACAACTCTTCTTT.

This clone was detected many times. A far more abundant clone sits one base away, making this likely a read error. The CDR3 nucleotides are TGTGCTCTTGGGGAACTAGGGTTTCCTACCTTCCTGGGGGGTTACACCGATAAACTCATCTTT. Protein: CALGELGFPTFLGGYTDKLIF. The chain carries TRDV1 and TRDJ1; D is tentatively TRDD2 or TRDD3 (7 bases each). The CDR3 sequence is 21 residues long. V was shortened by 0 bases and J by 0 bases, with 26 bases between the two germline ends. Germline CDR1 reads TSWWSYY; CDR2 reads QGS.

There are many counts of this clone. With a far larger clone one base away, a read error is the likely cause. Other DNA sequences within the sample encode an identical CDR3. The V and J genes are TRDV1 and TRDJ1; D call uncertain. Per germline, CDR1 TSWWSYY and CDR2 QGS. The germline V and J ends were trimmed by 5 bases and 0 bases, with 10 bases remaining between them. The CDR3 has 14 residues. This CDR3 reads CALGIPKYTDKLIF. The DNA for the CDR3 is TGTGCTCTTGGGATCCCCAAGTACACCGATAAACTCATCTTT.

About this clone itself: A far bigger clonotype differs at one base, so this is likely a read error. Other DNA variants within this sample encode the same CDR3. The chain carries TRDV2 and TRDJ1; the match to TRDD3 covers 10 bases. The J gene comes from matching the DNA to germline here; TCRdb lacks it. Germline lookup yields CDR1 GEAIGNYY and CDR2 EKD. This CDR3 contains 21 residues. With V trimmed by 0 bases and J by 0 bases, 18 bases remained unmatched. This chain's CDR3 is CACDTGFFTGGFAEDTDKLIF. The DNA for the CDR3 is TGTGCCTGTGACACCGGCTTCTTTACTGGGGGATTCGCCGAGGACACCGATAAACTCATCTTT.

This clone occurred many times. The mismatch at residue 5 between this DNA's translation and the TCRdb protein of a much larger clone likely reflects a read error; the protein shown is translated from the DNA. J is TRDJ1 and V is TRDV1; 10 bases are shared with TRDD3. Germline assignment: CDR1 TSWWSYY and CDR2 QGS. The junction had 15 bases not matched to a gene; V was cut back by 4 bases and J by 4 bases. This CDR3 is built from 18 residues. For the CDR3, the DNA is TGTGCTCTTGGGGGACTTCCCTGGGGGATAAATAGGATCGATAAACTCATCTTT. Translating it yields CALGGLPWGINRIDKLIF.

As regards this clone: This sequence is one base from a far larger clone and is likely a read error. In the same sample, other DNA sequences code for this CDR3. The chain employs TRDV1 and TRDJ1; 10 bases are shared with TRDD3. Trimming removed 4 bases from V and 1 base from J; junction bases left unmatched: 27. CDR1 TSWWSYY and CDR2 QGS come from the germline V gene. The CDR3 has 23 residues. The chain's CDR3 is CALGVLPGPRKPTGGLFTDKLIF. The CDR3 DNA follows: TGTGCTCTTGGGGTCCTACCGGGTCCACGTAAGCCCACTGGGGGATTATTCACCGATAAACTCATCTTT.

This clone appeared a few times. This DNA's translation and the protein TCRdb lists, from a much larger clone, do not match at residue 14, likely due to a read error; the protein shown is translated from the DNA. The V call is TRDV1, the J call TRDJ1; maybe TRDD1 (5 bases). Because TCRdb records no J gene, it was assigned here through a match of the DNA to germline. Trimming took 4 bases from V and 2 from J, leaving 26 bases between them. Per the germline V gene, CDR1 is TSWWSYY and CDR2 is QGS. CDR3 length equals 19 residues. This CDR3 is CALGGHPIPLGNRTDKLIF. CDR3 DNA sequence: TGTGCTCTTGGGGGGCATCCCATACCCCTCGGGAATAGAACCGATAAACTCATCTTT.

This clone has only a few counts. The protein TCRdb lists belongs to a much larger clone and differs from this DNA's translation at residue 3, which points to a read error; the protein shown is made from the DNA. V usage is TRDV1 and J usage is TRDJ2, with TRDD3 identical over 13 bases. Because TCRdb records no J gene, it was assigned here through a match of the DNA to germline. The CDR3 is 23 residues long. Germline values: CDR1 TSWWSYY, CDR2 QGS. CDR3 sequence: CAPGGFLHYFEYWGIRGTAQLFF. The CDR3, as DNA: TGTGCTCCTGGGGGATTCCTACATTACTTTGAGTACTGGGGGATACGAGGGACAGCACAACTCTTCTTT.

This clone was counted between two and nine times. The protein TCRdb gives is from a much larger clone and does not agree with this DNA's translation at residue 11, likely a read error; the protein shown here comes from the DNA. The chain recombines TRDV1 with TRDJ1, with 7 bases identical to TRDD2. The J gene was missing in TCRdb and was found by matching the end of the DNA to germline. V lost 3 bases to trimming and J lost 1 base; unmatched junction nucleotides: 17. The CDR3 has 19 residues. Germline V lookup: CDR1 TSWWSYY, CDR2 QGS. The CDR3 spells CALGDNLPSSLQFTDKLIF. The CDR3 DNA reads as TGTGCTCTTGGGGATAACCTGCCTTCCTCTCTTCAGTTCACCGATAAACTCATCTTT.

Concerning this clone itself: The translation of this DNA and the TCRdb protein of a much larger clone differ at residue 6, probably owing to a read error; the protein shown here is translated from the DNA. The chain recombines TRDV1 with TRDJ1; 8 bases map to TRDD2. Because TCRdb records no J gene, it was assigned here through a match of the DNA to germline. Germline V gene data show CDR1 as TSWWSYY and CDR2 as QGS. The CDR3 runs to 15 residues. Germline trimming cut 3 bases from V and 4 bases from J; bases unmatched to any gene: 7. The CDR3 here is CALGEPPPSYDKLIF. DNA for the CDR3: TGTGCTCTTGGGGAGCCCCCTCCTTCCTACGATAAACTCATCTTT.

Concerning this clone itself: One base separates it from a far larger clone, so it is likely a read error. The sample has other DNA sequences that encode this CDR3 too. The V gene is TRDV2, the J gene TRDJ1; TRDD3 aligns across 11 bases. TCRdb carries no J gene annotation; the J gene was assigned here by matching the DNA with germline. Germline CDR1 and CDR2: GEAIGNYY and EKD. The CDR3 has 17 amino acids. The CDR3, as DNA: TGCGCCTGTGACAAACTGGGGGATAAAACTAACACCGATAAACTCATCTTT. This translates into CACDKLGDKTNTDKLIF.